This section outlines one T cell receptor beta chain sequence together with its context. The method was immunoSEQ multiplex PCR; TCRdb's version includes in-frame clones alone and lacks a portion of them. The table lists some 1,600,000 clones, 98% of them singletons. These data belong to a study of shared clonotypes between healthy human individuals. The receptor comes from a man aged 25 to 40 in good health. Sequencing was performed on naive CD4+ T cells sorted from blood. Subset reported: CD45RA+ positively selected.

For the CDR3, the DNA is TGTGCCAGCAGCCAGGCGGGTGGGAATGAGCAGTTCTTC. It specifies CASSQAGGNEQFF. The V gene is TRBV7-8, the J gene TRBJ2-1, with a possible D match to TRBD2 (5 bases). From germline, CDR1 is SGHVS and CDR2 FQNEAQ. This CDR3 has 13 residues. V lost 5 bases to trimming and J lost 7 bases, with 12 bases between them.